These 22 T cell receptor beta chains were all obtained from the same sample, sequenced in a study of lymphopenia after photon versus proton radiotherapy. The method was immunoSEQ multiplex PCR; TCRdb's version includes in-frame clones alone and lacks a portion of them. Here the sample spans around 70,000 clones, roughly 92% being singletons. The source was peripheral blood, collected from a patient treated with photon-based radiotherapy. The source is a woman aged 40 to 50 with cholangiocarcinoma.

The chain recombines TRBV5-3 with TRBJ1-5, with TRBD1 identical over 7 bases. TRBV5-3 is labeled an ORF, and its function is uncertain. The CDR3 is 14 residues long. The junction had 2 bases not matched to a gene; V was cut back by 2 bases and J by 3 bases. CDR3 in amino acids: CARSLGQANQPQHF. The CDR3 DNA reads as TGTGCCAGAAGCTTAGGACAGGCCAATCAGCCCCAGCATTTT.

This clone has only one observation. The chain has TRBV2 and TRBJ2-7; TRBD2 is a possible D gene (7 bases). V was pared by 1 base and J by 6 bases, with 10 bases between. Per germline, CDR1 SNHLY and CDR2 FYNNEI. This CDR3 comprises 13 residues. CDR3 sequence: CASSEGGGGEQYF. In DNA form, the CDR3 reads TGTGCCAGCAGTGAAGGGGGGGGCGGCGAGCAGTACTTC. Based on the CDR3 plus reference TRBV2 and TRBJ2-7, the full variable domain is EPEVTQTPSHQVTQMGQEVILRCVPISNHLYFYWYRQILGQKVEFLVSFYNNEISEKSEIFDDQFSVERPDGSNFTLKIRSTKLEDSAMYFCASSEGGGGEQYFGPGTRLTVT.

V usage is TRBV27 and J usage is TRBJ2-1; TRBD1 agrees at 10 bases. The V segment lost 6 bases and the J segment 7 bases; nucleotides outside the gene matches: 9. CDR3 size: 15 residues. From germline, CDR1 is MNHEY and CDR2 SMNVEV (reference sequence). The CDR3 is CASRIGTGDQNEQFF. As DNA, the CDR3 is TGTGCCAGCAGGATAGGGACAGGGGACCAGAATGAGCAGTTCTTC.

This clone was observed once. The rearrangement links TRBV12-1 to TRBJ1-6; no check of the table's D call, TRBD1, against the DNA was made. TRBV12-1 is annotated as a pseudogene. The CDR3 length is 13 residues. The CDR3, as DNA: TGTGCCAGCCCAGGGGGGAACGGATCACCCCTCCACTTT. As protein: CASPGGNGSPLHF.

In its sample, this clone was seen once. The chain's CDR3 is CASSSTSGNTIYF. The CDR3 nucleotides are TGTGCCAGCAGCTCGACATCCGGAAACACCATATATTTT. V is TRBV7-6 and J is TRBJ1-3; D is undetermined. This CDR3 has 13 amino acids. CDR1 and CDR2 from the germline V gene are SGHVS and FNYEAQ. With 4 bases removed from V and 4 bases from J, the gap between germline ends came to 8 bases. Drawing the rest from reference TRBV7-6 and TRBJ1-3, the complete variable domain is GAGVSQSPRYKVTKRGQDVALRCDPISGHVSLYWYRQALGQGPEFLTYFNYEAQQDKSGLPNDRFSAERPEGSISTLTIQRTEQRDSAMYRCASSSTSGNTIYFGEGSWLTVV.

The chain recombines TRBV10-1 with TRBJ2-2; TRBD1 is a possible D gene (7 bases). The CDR3 consists of 16 residues. In germline, CDR1 is WNHNN, CDR2 SYGVQD (reference sequence). With 9 bases removed from V and 5 bases from J, the gap between germline ends came to 22 bases. CDR3 sequence (DNA): TGCGCCAGTCTAGCTAGGAGGGGGCGGTGGACCGGGGAGCTGTTTTTT. Translation gives CASLARRGRWTGELFF.

V gene TRBV27 combines with J gene TRBJ2-3; no clear D. V was shortened by 2 bases and J by 0 bases, with 15 bases between the two germline ends. There are 17 residues in the CDR3. Germline V gene data show CDR1 as MNHEY and CDR2 as SMNVEV (reference sequence). The CDR3 reads CASSLPDSSSSTDTQYF. The CDR3 DNA sequence: TGTGCCAGCAGTTTACCCGACTCATCTTCTAGCACAGATACGCAGTATTTT.

As for this clone: The junction departs from the called germline gene at one end, perhaps through a read error. The chain combines TRBV15 with TRBJ1-5; D unresolved. CDR3 length equals 12 residues. CDR1 is LNHNV, CDR2 YYDKDF, per germline (reference sequence). The chain's CDR3 is CATGRADQPQHF. DNA of the CDR3: TGTGCCACCGGCAGAGCGGATCAGCCCCAGCATTTT.

V and J are TRBV19 and TRBJ1-1; D is unresolved. V lost 6 bases to trimming and J lost 5 bases, with 16 bases between them. This CDR3 is built from 14 residues. CDR1 LNHDA and CDR2 SQIVND come from the germline V gene (reference sequence). The CDR3 nucleotides are TGTGCCAGTAGGGATGAAAGAGTGAGAACTGAAGCTTTCTTT. This sequence encodes CASRDERVRTEAFF.

V gene TRBV19 combines with J gene TRBJ1-3, with 7 bases identical to TRBD1. The junction had 9 bases not matched to a gene; V was cut back by 8 bases and J by 2 bases. The CDR3 runs to 15 residues. Germline assignment: CDR1 LNHDA and CDR2 SQIVND (reference sequence). In DNA form, the CDR3 reads TGTGCCAGTGGAAGTACAGGGGCTGCTGGAAACACCATATATTTT. Protein sequence: CASGSTGAAGNTIYF.

The chain uses TRBV5-1 and TRBJ2-5; 8 bases are a match to TRBD2. This CDR3 region has 15 residues. V gave up 3 bases and J gave up 4 bases; unmatched junction bases: 8. The germline CDR1 and CDR2 sequences are SGHRS and YFSETQ. The CDR3 region has the DNA TGCGCCAGCAGCTACCGGGACCGGGGGGGAGAGACCCAGTACTTC. This encodes CASSYRDRGGETQYF. The full variable domain, its missing parts supplied by reference TRBV5-1 and TRBJ2-5, is KAGVTQTPRYLIKTRGQQVTLSCSPISGHRSVSWYQQTPGQGLQFLFEYFSETQRNKGNFPGRFSGRQFSNSRSEMNVSTLELGDSALYLCASSYRDRGGETQYFGPGTRLLVL.

The chain recombines TRBV9 with TRBJ2-1; D unclear. V was cut by 4 bases and J by 7 bases, with 12 bases left in between. Germline-derived CDR1 and CDR2 are SGDLS and YYNGEE. The CDR3 is 13 amino acids. As DNA, the CDR3 is TGTGCCAGCAGCAGCGCGGACGGGAATGAGCAGTTCTTC. It yields the protein CASSSADGNEQFF.

The chain combines TRBV2 with TRBJ1-5, with a weak D call TRBD1 (6 bases). From germline, CDR1 is SNHLY and CDR2 FYNNEI. The CDR3 has 15 amino acids. Trimming cost V 4 bases and J 3 bases, with 13 bases left between them. The CDR3 here is CASSVTGLNNQPQHF. CDR3 nucleotides: TGTGCCAGCAGTGTGACAGGCCTAAACAATCAGCCCCAGCATTTT.

The chain employs TRBV5-4 and TRBJ1-5; tentative D call: TRBD1 (5 bases). Germline V gene lookup returns CDR1 SGHNT and CDR2 YYREEE (reference sequence). The CDR3 runs 14 residues. The V end lost 0 bases, the J end lost 2 bases, and 6 bases lay between the germline ends. DNA of the CDR3: TGTGCCAGCAGCTTGGGAGGGGGCAATCAGCCCCAGCATTTT. Translated: CASSLGGGNQPQHF. The entire variable domain, with the rest obtained from reference TRBV5-4 and TRBJ1-5, is as follows: ETGVTQSPTHLIKTRGQQVTLRCSSQSGHNTVSWYQQALGQGPQFIFQYYREEENGRGNFPPRFSGLQFPNYSSELNVNALELDDSALYLCASSLGGGNQPQHFGDGTRLSIL.

This chain links TRBV7-9 with TRBJ1-1; 7 bases are shared with TRBD1. CDR1 is SEHNR, CDR2 FQNEAQ, per germline (reference sequence). V trimming: 3 bases; J trimming: 7 bases; junction bases outside the gene matches: 11. CDR3 length: 15 residues. The CDR3 DNA reads TGTGCCAGCAGCTTCATTGACAGGGAGGGTTTTGAAGCTTTCTTT. As protein: CASSFIDREGFEAFF.

The chain carries TRBV5-1 and TRBJ1-2; 7 bases map to TRBD1. Germline CDR1 reads SGHRS; CDR2 reads YFSETQ. There are 13 residues in the CDR3. V lost 2 bases to trimming and J lost 8 bases; unmatched junction nucleotides: 6. CDR3 sequence: CASSFDRDIGYTF. The CDR3 DNA reads as TGCGCCAGCAGCTTCGACAGGGATATAGGCTACACCTTC.

This rearrangement joins TRBV9 to TRBJ2-3; weak D call: TRBD2 (6 bases). V lost 0 bases to trimming and J lost 0 bases, with 8 bases between them. Germline values: CDR1 SGDLS, CDR2 YYNGEE. The CDR3 sequence is 15 residues long. The CDR3 spells CASSVVAASTDTQYF. The CDR3 coding sequence is TGTGCCAGCAGCGTAGTAGCGGCTAGCACAGATACGCAGTATTTT. Supplemented by reference TRBV9 and TRBJ2-3, the full variable domain reads DSGVTQTPKHLITATGQRVTLRCSPRSGDLSVYWYQQSLDQGLQFLIQYYNGEERAKGNILERFSAQQFPDLHSELNLSSLELGDSALYFCASSVVAASTDTQYFGPGTRLTVL.

The rearrangement links TRBV10-3 to TRBJ2-3; D is possibly TRBD1 or TRBD2 (5 bases each). Trimming removed 9 bases at V and 3 bases at J, with 13 bases between. The CDR3 length is 13 residues. Germline-derived CDR1 and CDR2 are ENHRY and SYGVKD. This CDR3 is CAIRGDGTDTQYF. The CDR3 DNA reads as TGTGCCATTAGAGGGGACGGAACAGATACGCAGTATTTT.

Only one count was recorded for this clone. The chain has TRBV5-4 and TRBJ2-3; the match to TRBD1 covers 8 bases. This CDR3 has 15 amino acids. From germline, CDR1 is SGHNT and CDR2 YYREEE (reference sequence). Trimming took 2 bases from V and 4 from J; bases not matched to a gene: 6. CDR3 sequence (DNA): TGTGCCAGCAGCTTACCGGGACAGGCATCAGATACGCAGTATTTT. It specifies CASSLPGQASDTQYF.

This chain uses TRBV2 with TRBJ2-5; 8 bases line up with TRBD1. V dropped 7 bases and J dropped 5; count of bases not matched to a gene: 9. The CDR3 sequence is 14 residues long. Germline CDR1 and CDR2: SNHLY and FYNNEI. The CDR3 sequence: CASTSQGGRETQYF. CDR3 in DNA: TGTGCCAGCACCTCACAGGGGGGTCGGGAGACCCAGTACTTC.

The V call is TRBV5-4, the J call TRBJ2-3; 9 positions match TRBD1. Trimming cost V 3 bases and J 2 bases; bases outside gene matches: 7. This CDR3 comprises 16 residues. The germline gives CDR1 SGHNT, CDR2 YYREEE (reference sequence). CDR3 protein: CASSSPGTGFTDTQYF. The CDR3 DNA reads as TGTGCCAGCAGCTCACCCGGGACAGGGTTCACAGATACGCAGTATTTT. The full variable domain, in which reference TRBV5-4 and TRBJ2-3 provide the parts outside the CDR3, is ETGVTQSPTHLIKTRGQQVTLRCSSQSGHNTVSWYQQALGQGPQFIFQYYREEENGRGNFPPRFSGLQFPNYSSELNVNALELDDSALYLCASSSPGTGFTDTQYFGPGTRLTVL.

V usage is TRBV7-3 and J usage is TRBJ2-1; no reliable D call. The CDR3 loop spans 13 amino acids. Germline V gives CDR1 SGHTA, CDR2 FQGTGA. V was trimmed by 2 bases and J by 8 bases, leaving 10 bases between them. CDR3 amino acids: CASSLDRLDEQFF. DNA of the CDR3: TGTGCCAGCAGCTTAGATCGGCTTGATGAGCAGTTCTTC.